The present TCR beta chain was sequenced within a study of cytomegalovirus exposure and HLA in healthy donors. Overall study context: There were fewer than 130 million unique TCR beta sequences, drawn from approximately 180 million T cells, in an earlier analysis. Study-level findings and limits: In a later analysis, across HLA loci, associated TCR counts were highest for DRB1, lowest for HLA-C. Later analysis identified several of the most significant clusters that appeared linked to common viral pathogens.

Worth noting for this clone: The antigen remains undetermined.

Researchers ran the PCR with 60 Vbeta and 13 Jbeta primers. Using immunoSEQ multiplex PCR, the repertoire was profiled, and TCRdb retains in-frame clones only, with some absent. The sample has roughly 200,000 clones, more than 75% seen once. This CDR3 is built from 16 residues. The ends lost 4 bases at V and 5 bases at J; junction bases unmatched: 9. Per the germline V gene, CDR1 is LNHDA and CDR2 is SQIVND (reference sequence). The chain has TRBV19 and TRBJ1-1; 11 nucleotides line up with TRBD1. The clonotype originates from a young man in good health and CMV-seronegative. Sequences were obtained from PBMCs. The CDR3 sequence is CASSTRTGGAGTEAFF. Here the CDR3 DNA reads TGTGCCAGTAGTACCAGGACAGGGGGCGCCGGGACTGAAGCTTTCTTT.